What follows are 7 T cell receptor beta chains derived from one specimen sequenced in a study of blood T cell repertoires in COVID-19. Method: immunoSEQ multiplex PCR; TCRdb's copy keeps in-frame clones and lacks some. The table includes 350,000 to 500,000 clones, 70% to 90% detected once. Sequences were obtained from PBMCs or T cells enriched from blood (not recorded which). These receptors all come from a young woman who had been exposed to COVID-19.

This rearrangement joins TRBV12-3 or TRBV12-4 to TRBJ2-5; TRBD2 agrees at 9 bases. V lost 6 bases and J lost 4; bases outside the gene matches: 0. This CDR3 has 12 amino acids. CDR3 sequence reads: CASRTSGETQYF. The CDR3 DNA follows: TGTGCCAGCAGGACTAGCGGAGAGACCCAGTACTTC.

J is TRBJ2-2 and V is TRBV30; the match to TRBD1 covers 7 bases. There are 16 residues in the CDR3. CDR1 and CDR2 (germline): GTSNPN, SVGIG (reference sequence). V was clipped by 2 bases and J by 4 bases; unmatched bases: 10. The CDR3 loop is CAWSSDRLMVTGELFF. In DNA, the CDR3 is TGTGCCTGGAGTTCGGACAGGTTAATGGTCACCGGGGAGCTGTTTTTT.

The chain employs TRBV5-1 and TRBJ1-3; D is unclear. Germline lookup yields CDR1 SGHRS and CDR2 YFSETQ. The CDR3 spans 19 residues. The ends were cut back, 0 bases at V and 0 bases at J, with 19 bases in the middle. CDR3 sequence reads: CASSLGVPGPILSGNTIYF. CDR3 nucleotides: TGCGCCAGCAGCTTGGGTGTTCCAGGTCCTATACTCTCTGGAAACACCATATATTTT. Combining the CDR3 with reference TRBV5-1 and TRBJ1-3 gives the whole variable domain KAGVTQTPRYLIKTRGQQVTLSCSPISGHRSVSWYQQTPGQGLQFLFEYFSETQRNKGNFPGRFSGRQFSNSRSEMNVSTLELGDSALYLCASSLGVPGPILSGNTIYFGEGSWLTVV.

This chain connects TRBV27 to TRBJ2-1; TRBD2 aligns across 10 bases. The junction had 4 bases not matched to a gene; V was cut back by 3 bases and J by 5 bases. Germline assignment: CDR1 MNHEY and CDR2 SMNVEV (reference sequence). The CDR3 runs 15 residues. The CDR3, as DNA: TGTGCCAGCAGTTTTGAAGCGGGGGGGGACAATGAGCAGTTCTTC. Residues: CASSFEAGGDNEQFF.

The table lists this clone with a count of one. The V gene is TRBV11-2, the J gene TRBJ2-1; TRBD2 is a possible D gene (5 bases). V lost 4 bases, J lost 7 bases, and 11 bases lay in between. Looked up from germline, CDR1 is SGHAT and CDR2 is FQNNGV. This CDR3 contains 13 residues. CDR3 coding DNA: TGTGCCAGCAGCTCAGGACTGTCAAATGAGCAGTTCTTC. This encodes CASSSGLSNEQFF.

This clone was picked up a small number of times. DNA for the CDR3: TGTGCCAGCAGCTTAGGACAAAACCCCTACTACGAGCAGTACTTC. This encodes CASSLGQNPYYEQYF. The chain combines TRBV7-6 with TRBJ2-7; D gene uncertain. Trimming stripped 1 base from V and 3 bases from J, with 13 bases between. CDR3 length equals 15 residues. Germline CDR1 is SGHVS and CDR2 is FNYEAQ.

The rearrangement uses TRBV6-5 and TRBJ1-1; TRBD1 matches 8 bases. The trim removed 6 bases at V and 5 bases at J, leaving 8 bases unmatched. This CDR3 has 14 residues. The germline gives CDR1 MNHEY, CDR2 SVGAGI. CDR3 amino acids: CASSIRGRGTEAFF. DNA for the CDR3: TGTGCCAGCAGCATCAGGGGGCGTGGAACTGAAGCTTTCTTT.